The 7 T cell receptor beta chains reported below all come from one sample, sequenced in a study of cytomegalovirus exposure and HLA in healthy donors. PCR was performed using 60 Vbeta and 13 Jbeta primers. Assay: immunoSEQ multiplex PCR; the TCRdb copy retains only in-frame clones and omits some. Of some 150,000 clones listed, over 70% were seen once; the top ten hold around 4.9%. Sequenced sample: PBMCs. These TCRs come from a male donor in good health and CMV-seronegative.

The chain carries TRBV9 and TRBJ2-7, with D possibly matching TRBD2 (7 bases). Looked up from germline, CDR1 is SGDLS and CDR2 is YYNGEE. V was shortened by 3 bases and J by 12 bases, with 16 bases between the two germline ends. This CDR3 region has 12 residues. The chain's CDR3 is CASSEGGSVLYF. Written as DNA, the CDR3 is TGTGCCAGCAGCGAGGGGGGGTCGGTTTTGTACTTC. Together with reference TRBV9 and TRBJ2-7, the CDR3 gives the full variable domain: DSGVTQTPKHLITATGQRVTLRCSPRSGDLSVYWYQQSLDQGLQFLIQYYNGEERAKGNILERFSAQQFPDLHSELNLSSLELGDSALYFCASSEGGSVLYFGPGTRLTVT.

The chain is built from TRBV4-2 and TRBJ2-3; the D is unclear. Per the germline V gene, CDR1 is LGHNA and CDR2 is YNFKEQ. Trimming pared 8 bases from V and 0 bases from J, leaving 9 bases between. This CDR3 comprises 13 residues. CDR3 sequence reads: CASQSRSTDTQYF. CDR3 in DNA: TGTGCCAGCCAGTCCCGTAGCACAGATACGCAGTATTTT.

The chain links TRBV11-2 to TRBJ1-1, with 8 bases fitting TRBD1. J gave up 7 bases and V 2 bases, and 6 bases lay outside the gene matches. The CDR3 is 14 residues long. Germline values: CDR1 SGHAT, CDR2 FQNNGV. CDR3 nucleotides: TGTGCCAGCAGCTTACCAGGGGGCATTGGTGAAGCTTTCTTT. This encodes CASSLPGGIGEAFF.

The gene calls are TRBV28 and TRBJ1-2; D perhaps matches TRBD1 (6 bases). Germline V gene data show CDR1 as MDHEN and CDR2 as SYDVKM. The CDR3 spans 10 residues. V was clipped by 8 bases and J by 8 bases, with 9 bases between them. As DNA, the CDR3 is TGTGCCAGCCAGGGGATAGGCTACACCTTC. Its protein product is CASQGIGYTF.

The V and J genes are TRBV7-2 and TRBJ1-2; perhaps TRBD1 as D (6 bases). This CDR3 is built from 13 residues. Germline V lookup: CDR1 SGHTA, CDR2 FQGNSA. V was pared by 3 bases and J by 8 bases, with 13 bases between. This chain's CDR3 is CASSFRGLGGYTF. DNA for the CDR3: TGTGCCAGCAGCTTTAGGGGGTTAGGGGGCTACACCTTC.

This chain connects TRBV29-1 to TRBJ2-1, with TRBD2 matching over 9 bases. CDR1 and CDR2 from the germline V gene are SQVTM and ANQGSEA. The CDR3 totals 17 residues. Trimming at V came to 3 bases and at J to 7 bases, leaving 16 bases not matched to a gene. This CDR3 is CSVDGMGRGGLANEQFF. The CDR3 DNA reads as TGCAGCGTTGACGGGATGGGCCGGGGAGGACTAGCGAATGAGCAGTTCTTC.

The rearrangement joins TRBV9 to TRBJ1-6; no definite D call. Germline V gives CDR1 SGDLS, CDR2 YYNGEE. Trimming removed 0 bases at V and 1 base at J, with 11 bases between. CDR3 length equals 17 residues. This CDR3 is CASSVGGYISYNSPLHF. CDR3 sequence (DNA): TGTGCCAGCAGCGTAGGAGGGTACATATCCTATAATTCACCCCTCCACTTT.